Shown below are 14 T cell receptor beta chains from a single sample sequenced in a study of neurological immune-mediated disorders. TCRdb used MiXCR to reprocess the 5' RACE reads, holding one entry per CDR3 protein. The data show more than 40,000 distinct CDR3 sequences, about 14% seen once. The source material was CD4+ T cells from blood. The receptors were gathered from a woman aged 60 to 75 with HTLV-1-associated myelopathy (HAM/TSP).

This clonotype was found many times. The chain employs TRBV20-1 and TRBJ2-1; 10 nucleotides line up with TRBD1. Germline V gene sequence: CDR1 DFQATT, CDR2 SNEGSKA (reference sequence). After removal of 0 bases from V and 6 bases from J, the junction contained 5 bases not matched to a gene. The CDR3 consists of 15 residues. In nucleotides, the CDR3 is TGCAGTGCTAGAGATTTCCGGGACAGGGGCAATGAGCAGTTCTTC. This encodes CSARDFRDRGNEQFF.

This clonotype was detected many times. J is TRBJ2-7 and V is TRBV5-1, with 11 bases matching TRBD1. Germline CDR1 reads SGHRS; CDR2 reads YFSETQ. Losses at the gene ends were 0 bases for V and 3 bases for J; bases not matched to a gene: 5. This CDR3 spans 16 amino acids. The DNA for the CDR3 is TGCGCCAGCAGCTTGGCCCCGGGACAGGGGGACTACGAGCAGTACTTC. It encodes CASSLAPGQGDYEQYF.

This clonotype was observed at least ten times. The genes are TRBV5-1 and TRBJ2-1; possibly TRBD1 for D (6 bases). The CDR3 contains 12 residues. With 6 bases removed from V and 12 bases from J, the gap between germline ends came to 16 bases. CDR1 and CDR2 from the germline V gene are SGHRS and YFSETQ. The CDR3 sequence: CASKGEGQLQFF. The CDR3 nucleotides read TGCGCCAGCAAGGGGGAAGGACAGCTGCAGTTCTTC.

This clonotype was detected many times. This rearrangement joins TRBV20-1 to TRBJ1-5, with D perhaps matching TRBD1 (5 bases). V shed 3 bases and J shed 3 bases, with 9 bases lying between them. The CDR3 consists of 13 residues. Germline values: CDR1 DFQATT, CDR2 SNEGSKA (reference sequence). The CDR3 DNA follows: TGCAGTGCTAGGGACACCGACAATCAGCCCCAGCATTTT. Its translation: CSARDTDNQPQHF.

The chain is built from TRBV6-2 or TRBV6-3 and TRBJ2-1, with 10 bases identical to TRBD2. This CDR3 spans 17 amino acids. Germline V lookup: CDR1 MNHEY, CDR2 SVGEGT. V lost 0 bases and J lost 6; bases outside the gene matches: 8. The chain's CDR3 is CASSYSPTSGIFNEQFF. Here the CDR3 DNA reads TGTGCCAGCAGTTACTCCCCAACTAGCGGGATTTTCAATGAGCAGTTCTTC.

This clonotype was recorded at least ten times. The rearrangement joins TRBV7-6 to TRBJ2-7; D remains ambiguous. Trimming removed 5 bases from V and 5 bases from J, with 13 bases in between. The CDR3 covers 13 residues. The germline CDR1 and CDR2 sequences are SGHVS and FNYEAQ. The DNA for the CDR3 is TGTGCCAGCAGCCGATTTCAGACCGACGAGCAGTACTTC. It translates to CASSRFQTDEQYF.

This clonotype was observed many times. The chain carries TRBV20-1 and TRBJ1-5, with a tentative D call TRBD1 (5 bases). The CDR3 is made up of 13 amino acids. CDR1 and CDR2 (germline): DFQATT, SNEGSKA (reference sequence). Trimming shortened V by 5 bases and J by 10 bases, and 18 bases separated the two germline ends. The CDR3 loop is CSAASSLGEPQHF. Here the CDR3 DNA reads TGCAGTGCTGCATCCTCCTTAGGGGAACCCCAGCATTTT.

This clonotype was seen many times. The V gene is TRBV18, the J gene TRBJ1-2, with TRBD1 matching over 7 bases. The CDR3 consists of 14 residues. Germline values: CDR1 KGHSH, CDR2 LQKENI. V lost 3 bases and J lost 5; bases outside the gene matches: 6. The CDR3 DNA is TGTGCCAGCTCACCTCTTACAGGGGCGTATGGCTACACCTTC. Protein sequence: CASSPLTGAYGYTF.

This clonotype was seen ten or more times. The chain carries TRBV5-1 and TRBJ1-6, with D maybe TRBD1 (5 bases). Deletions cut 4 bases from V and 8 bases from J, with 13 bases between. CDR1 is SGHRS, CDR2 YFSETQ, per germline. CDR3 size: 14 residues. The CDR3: CASSPKGVDSPLHF. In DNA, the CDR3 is TGCGCCAGCAGCCCGAAAGGGGTAGATTCACCCCTCCACTTT. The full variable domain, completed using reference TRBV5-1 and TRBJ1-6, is KAGVTQTPRYLIKTRGQQVTLSCSPISGHRSVSWYQQTPGQGLQFLFEYFSETQRNKGNFPGRFSGRQFSNSRSEMNVSTLELGDSALYLCASSPKGVDSPLHFGNGTRLTVT.

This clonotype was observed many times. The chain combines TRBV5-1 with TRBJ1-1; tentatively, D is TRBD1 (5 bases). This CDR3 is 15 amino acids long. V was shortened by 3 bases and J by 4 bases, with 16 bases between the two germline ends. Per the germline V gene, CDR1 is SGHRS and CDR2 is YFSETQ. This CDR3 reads CASSSYSGTRTEAFF. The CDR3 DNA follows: TGCGCCAGCAGCTCCTACTCAGGGACCCGCACTGAAGCTTTCTTT.

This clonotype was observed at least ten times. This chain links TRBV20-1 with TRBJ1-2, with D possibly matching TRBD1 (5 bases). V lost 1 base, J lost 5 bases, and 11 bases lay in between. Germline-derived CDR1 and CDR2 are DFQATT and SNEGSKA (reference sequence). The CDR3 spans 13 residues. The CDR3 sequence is CSARVPGLYGYTF. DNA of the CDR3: TGCAGTGCTAGAGTCCCAGGGTTGTATGGCTACACCTTC.

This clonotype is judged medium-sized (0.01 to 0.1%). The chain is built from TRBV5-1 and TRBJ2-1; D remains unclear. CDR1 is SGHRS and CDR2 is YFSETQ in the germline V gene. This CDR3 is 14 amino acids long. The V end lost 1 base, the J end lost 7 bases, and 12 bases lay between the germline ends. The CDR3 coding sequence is TGCGCCAGCAGCTTGCCCTCGGCCCTTAATGAGCAGTTCTTC. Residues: CASSLPSALNEQFF.

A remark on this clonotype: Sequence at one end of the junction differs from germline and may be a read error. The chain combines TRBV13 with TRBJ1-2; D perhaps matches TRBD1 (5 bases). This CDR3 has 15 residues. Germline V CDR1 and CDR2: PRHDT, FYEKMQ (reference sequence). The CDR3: CASSFQDRGRHGYTF. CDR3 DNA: TGTGCCAGCAGCTTCCAAGACAGAGGGAGACATGGCTACACATTC.

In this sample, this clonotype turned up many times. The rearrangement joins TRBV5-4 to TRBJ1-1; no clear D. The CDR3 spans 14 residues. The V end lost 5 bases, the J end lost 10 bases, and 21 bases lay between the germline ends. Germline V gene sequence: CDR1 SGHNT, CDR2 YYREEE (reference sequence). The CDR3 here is CASSFDPGPGRAFF. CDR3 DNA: TGTGCCAGCAGTTTTGACCCGGGTCCTGGACGAGCTTTCTTT.